This entry lists 30 T cell receptor beta chains sequenced from one sample in a study of cytomegalovirus exposure and HLA in healthy donors. PCR amplification relied on 60 Vbeta primers (plus 13 Jbeta primers). The protocol was immunoSEQ multiplex PCR, while the TCRdb copy is restricted to in-frame clones and leaves out a portion. The sample has some 120,000 clones, 74% seen once. The specimen was PBMCs. Receptors were obtained from a human donor in good health.

This clone showed up just once. The J gene is TRBJ1-2, the V gene TRBV6-1; 10 bases align to TRBD1. After removal of 0 bases from V and 6 bases from J, the junction contained 7 bases not matched to a gene. The length of the CDR3 is 16 residues. From germline, CDR1 is MNHNS and CDR2 SASEGT. The CDR3 loop is CASSEAVMGTGDGYTF. The CDR3 region has the DNA TGTGCCAGCAGTGAAGCGGTAATGGGGACAGGGGATGGCTACACCTTC.

This rearrangement joins TRBV27 to TRBJ2-2, with TRBD1 matching 7 bases. The germline V gene has CDR1 MNHEY and CDR2 SMNVEV (reference sequence). Trimming took 5 bases from V and 5 from J; bases not matched to a gene: 8. The CDR3 is 15 amino acids. The CDR3 DNA sequence: TGTGCCAGCAGTCCCTGGGGGACAGTTACCGGGGAGCTGTTTTTT. Translation: CASSPWGTVTGELFF.

The chain combines TRBV19 with TRBJ2-1; 8 positions agree with TRBD2. The CDR3 has 15 residues. Germline V gene data show CDR1 as LNHDA and CDR2 as SQIVND (reference sequence). V shed 5 bases and J 5 bases; nucleotides not matched to a gene: 8. The CDR3 DNA follows: TGTGCCAGTAGTGTCGGGACTAGTAACCACAATGAGCAGTTCTTC. It specifies CASSVGTSNHNEQFF.

The V gene is TRBV11-2, the J gene TRBJ2-3; D perhaps matches TRBD2 (5 bases). The germline gives CDR1 SGHAT, CDR2 FQNNGV. V was pared by 2 bases and J by 10 bases, with 16 bases between. The CDR3 length is 14 residues. CDR3 sequence (DNA): TGTGCCAGCAGCTTAAGCGGACCCGCTCTCGCGCAGTATTTT. Its translation: CASSLSGPALAQYF.

The chain combines TRBV19 with TRBJ2-5, with TRBD1 matching 7 bases. Trimming took 5 bases from V and 4 from J; bases not matched to a gene: 10. The CDR3 loop spans 15 amino acids. The germline gives CDR1 LNHDA, CDR2 SQIVND (reference sequence). CDR3 coding DNA: TGTGCCAGTAGTCAAGGGGGCTGGGAAGGAGAGACCCAGTACTTC. Its translation: CASSQGGWEGETQYF.

This clone was detected only a few times. The chain carries TRBV28 and TRBJ1-4; possible D gene TRBD1, 5 bases. The germline V and J ends were trimmed by 3 bases and 6 bases, with 11 bases remaining between them. This CDR3 has 14 residues. Germline CDR1 and CDR2: MDHEN and SYDVKM. The CDR3 region is CASSFSGGDEKLFF. In DNA, the CDR3 is TGTGCCAGCAGTTTCTCTGGGGGGGATGAAAAACTGTTTTTT.

The table lists this clone with a few counts. This rearrangement joins TRBV25-1 to TRBJ1-2, with 9 bases fitting TRBD1. This CDR3 comprises 14 residues. V lost 6 bases, J lost 4 bases, and 6 bases stayed unmatched. CDR1 and CDR2 from the germline V gene are MGHDK and SYGVNS. The CDR3 DNA sequence: TGTGCCAGCAGCGGGGGACAGGGAATCTATGGCTACACCTTC. Translating gives CASSGGQGIYGYTF.

This rearrangement joins TRBV19 to TRBJ1-4; D is uncertain. The ends were cut back, 3 bases at V and 11 bases at J, with 7 bases in the middle. CDR1 LNHDA and CDR2 SQIVND come from the germline V gene (reference sequence). This CDR3 has 11 residues. As DNA, the CDR3 is TGTGCCAGTAGTATTAGCTCTAAACTGTTTTTT. Translated: CASSISSKLFF.

The chain links TRBV9 to TRBJ2-2; TRBD1 matches at 10 bases. V shed 2 bases, J shed 5 bases, and the junction held 6 bases outside the gene matches. Germline V gene lookup returns CDR1 SGDLS and CDR2 YYNGEE. This CDR3 contains 16 residues. The CDR3 nucleotides read TGTGCCAGCAGCGTTCATTGGACAGGGGGAACCGGGGAGCTGTTTTTT. This sequence encodes CASSVHWTGGTGELFF.

The chain has TRBV27 and TRBJ1-1, with 8 bases aligning to TRBD1. CDR1 and CDR2 (germline): MNHEY, SMNVEV (reference sequence). The CDR3 consists of 14 residues. V was clipped by 6 bases and J by 7 bases; unmatched bases: 10. This CDR3 reads CASSSQDRAGEAFF. DNA of the CDR3: TGTGCCAGCAGCAGTCAGGACAGGGCGGGTGAAGCTTTCTTT.

J is TRBJ2-1 and V is TRBV5-6, with TRBD2 identical over 11 bases. Germline lookup yields CDR1 SGHDT and CDR2 YYEEEE. With 4 bases clipped from V and 8 bases from J, the junction kept 5 bases outside the gene matches. CDR3 length equals 14 residues. The CDR3 DNA sequence: TGTGCCAGCAGCCTTAGCGGGGGGGCCCATGAGCAGTTCTTC. It specifies CASSLSGGAHEQFF. The whole variable domain, remainder taken from reference TRBV5-6 and TRBJ2-1, is DAGVTQSPTHLIKTRGQQVTLRCSPKSGHDTVSWYQQALGQGPQFIFQYYEEEERQRGNFPDRFSGHQFPNYSSELNVNALLLGDSALYLCASSLSGGAHEQFFGPGTRLTVL.

The rearrangement joins TRBV6-6 to TRBJ2-7; tentative D call: TRBD2 (5 bases). Deletions cut 4 bases from V and 3 bases from J, with 16 bases between. Germline CDR1 reads MNHNY; CDR2 reads SVGAGI (reference sequence). This CDR3 comprises 15 residues. The CDR3 region is CASSSPTLEGYEQYF. CDR3 nucleotides: TGTGCCAGCAGTTCCCCCACCCTCGAGGGCTACGAGCAGTACTTC.

V and J are TRBV4-3 and TRBJ2-5, with a tentative D call TRBD1 (5 bases). The J call may be wrong; the DNA end is better matched by TRBJ2-7. Germline CDR1 reads LGHNA; CDR2 reads YSLEER. This CDR3 has 14 amino acids. CDR3 coding DNA: TGCGCCAGCAGCCAAGGACAGAGCCTCTACGAGCAGTACTTC. Protein product: CASSQGQSLYEQYF.

The chain links TRBV5-4 to TRBJ2-2; TRBD1 is a possible D gene (5 bases). The V and J ends lost 4 bases and 0 bases respectively, with 13 bases between them. The V gene's germline CDR1 is SGHNT and CDR2 YYREEE (reference sequence). The CDR3 spans 16 residues. The CDR3 DNA reads TGTGCCAGCAGCCTTGGTAGGACATCGAACACCGGGGAGCTGTTTTTT. Encoded protein: CASSLGRTSNTGELFF.

The J gene is TRBJ1-1, the V gene TRBV19, with D possibly being TRBD1 (5 bases). The CDR3 has 14 amino acids. Trimming took 7 bases from V and 6 from J, leaving 18 bases between them. Germline loops: CDR1 LNHDA, CDR2 SQIVND (reference sequence). DNA of the CDR3: TGTGCCAGTACCCCACTGGGCGGGGGACCTGAAGCTTTCTTT. Protein sequence: CASTPLGGGPEAFF.

The chain combines TRBV2 with TRBJ2-1; 8 bases map to TRBD1. The CDR3 consists of 12 residues. V shed 3 bases, J shed 11 bases, and the junction held 3 bases outside the gene matches. Germline CDR1 SNHLY, CDR2 FYNNEI. Here the CDR3 reads CASSDRGLKQFF. CDR3 nucleotides: TGTGCCAGCAGTGACAGGGGGCTGAAGCAGTTCTTC.

The V gene is TRBV6-6, the J gene TRBJ1-5; D call uncertain. V lost 7 bases and J 2 bases, leaving 6 bases between the germline ends. This CDR3 is 12 amino acids long. Germline CDR1 MNHNY, CDR2 SVGAGI (reference sequence). In nucleotides, the CDR3 is TGTGCCAGCAACCAGGGCAATCAGCCCCAGCATTTT. It specifies CASNQGNQPQHF.

The sample holds many counts of this clone. V usage is TRBV5-4 and J usage is TRBJ1-2; TRBD1 aligns across 7 bases. CDR1 SGHNT and CDR2 YYREEE come from the germline V gene (reference sequence). V was pared by 5 bases and J by 4 bases, with 11 bases of the junction left unmatched. The CDR3 is made up of 15 amino acids. In DNA, the CDR3 is TGTGCCAGCAGGCCTGTCGGGACAGCAGGCTATGGCTACACCTTC. It codes for CASRPVGTAGYGYTF.

This CDR3 reads CASSEPTGTGFSNTQYF. The CDR3 nucleotides are TGTGCCAGCAGTGAACCCACAGGGACAGGGTTTTCGAATACGCAGTATTTT. The rearrangement joins TRBV9 to TRBJ2-3; 9 bases fit TRBD1. Germline V gives CDR1 SGDLS, CDR2 YYNGEE. This CDR3 comprises 17 residues. V dropped 5 bases and J dropped 7; count of bases not matched to a gene: 17.

The chain recombines TRBV28 with TRBJ2-5; D is possibly TRBD1 (7 bases). Germline assignment: CDR1 MDHEN and CDR2 SYDVKM. V was clipped by 7 bases and J by 5 bases, with 23 bases between them. This CDR3 contains 16 residues. The chain's CDR3 is CASTVIGGRRGETQYF. Written as DNA, the CDR3 is TGTGCCAGCACCGTTATAGGGGGCAGACGGGGGGAGACCCAGTACTTC.

This chain uses TRBV7-9 with TRBJ2-5; unclear D gene. The germline V gene has CDR1 SEHNR and CDR2 FQNEAQ (reference sequence). The CDR3 consists of 14 residues. Between the trimmed V and J ends, which lost 5 bases and 0 bases, there was a span of 10 bases. In nucleotides, the CDR3 is TGTGCCAGCAGCCTTTCCGGGTACCAAGAGACCCAGTACTTC. This translates into CASSLSGYQETQYF.

This chain connects TRBV5-4 to TRBJ2-1; no reliable D call. V lost 1 base and J 0 bases, leaving 5 bases between the germline ends. The CDR3 runs 14 residues. Germline-derived CDR1 and CDR2 are SGHNT and YYREEE (reference sequence). CDR3 residues: CASSLSSSYNEQFF. The CDR3 bases are TGTGCCAGCAGCTTGTCCTCCTCCTACAATGAGCAGTTCTTC.

In its sample, this clone was seen a few times. V usage is TRBV6-5 and J usage is TRBJ2-2, with D possibly TRBD2 on 6 matching bases. CDR1 MNHEY and CDR2 SVGAGI come from the germline V gene. V was trimmed by 2 bases and J by 1 base, leaving 11 bases between them. This CDR3 spans 16 amino acids. CDR3 nucleotides: TGTGCCAGCAGTTACGCGGGGACTTGGAACACCGGGGAGCTGTTTTTT. It specifies CASSYAGTWNTGELFF.

The chain carries TRBV6-5 and TRBJ1-1, with D tentatively TRBD1 (5 bases). The CDR3 sequence is 14 residues long. Trimming took 7 bases from V and 1 from J, leaving 13 bases between them. Germline V gives CDR1 MNHEY, CDR2 SVGAGI. CDR3 nucleotide sequence: TGTGCCAGCAACAAACTGCAGGGGAACACTGAAGCTTTCTTT. This sequence encodes CASNKLQGNTEAFF.

This chain uses TRBV7-2 with TRBJ2-7; TRBD2 aligns across 9 bases. V was pared by 6 bases and J by 6 bases, with 12 bases of the junction left unmatched. Germline values: CDR1 SGHTA, CDR2 FQGNSA. The length of the CDR3 is 15 residues. In nucleotides, the CDR3 is TGTGCCAGCAGTAGTAGAAGCGGGAGGTCGAGCGAGCAGTACTTC. It yields the protein CASSSRSGRSSEQYF.

The chain combines TRBV11-2 with TRBJ2-1, with 15 positions matching TRBD2. J lost 4 bases, V lost 6 bases, and 10 bases had no gene match. Germline-derived CDR1 and CDR2 are SGHAT and FQNNGV. The CDR3 has 18 residues. CDR3 sequence: CASSMRTSGGAVYNEQFF. DNA for the CDR3: TGTGCCAGCAGTATGAGGACTAGCGGGGGGGCCGTGTACAATGAGCAGTTCTTC. The whole variable domain, remainder taken from reference TRBV11-2 and TRBJ2-1, is EAGVAQSPRYKIIEKRQSVAFWCNPISGHATLYWYQQILGQGPKLLIQFQNNGVVDDSQLPKDRFSAERLKGVDSTLKIQPAKLEDSAVYLCASSMRTSGGAVYNEQFFGPGTRLTVL.

The chain uses TRBV6-1 and TRBJ2-5; a weak D match, TRBD1 (6 bases). This CDR3 is 15 amino acids long. V was clipped by 8 bases and J by 0 bases, with 16 bases between them. Germline V gene data show CDR1 as MNHNS and CDR2 as SASEGT. The CDR3 DNA is TGTGCCAGCCAGGGGCCATACCCGTACCAAGAGACCCAGTACTTC. Translated, it gives CASQGPYPYQETQYF.

This clone appeared once. The rearrangement joins TRBV28 to TRBJ1-1, with D maybe TRBD1 (5 bases). Germline lookup yields CDR1 MDHEN and CDR2 SYDVKM. CDR3 length equals 16 residues. Trimming removed 3 bases at V and 0 bases at J, with 14 bases between. The CDR3 loop is CASSLVRAFMNTEAFF. DNA of the CDR3: TGTGCCAGCAGTTTGGTCAGGGCGTTTATGAACACTGAAGCTTTCTTT.

The chain links TRBV30 to TRBJ1-5; a possible D gene is TRBD1 (6 bases). V lost 0 bases and J lost 2, with 11 bases in between. CDR3 length equals 15 residues. Germline CDR1 GTSNPN, CDR2 SVGIG (reference sequence). CDR3: CAWSVQGKGNQPQHF. The CDR3 DNA sequence: TGTGCCTGGAGTGTACAGGGTAAAGGCAATCAGCCCCAGCATTTT.

This clone was picked up a small number of times. This chain links TRBV14 with TRBJ1-1; no firm D call. V shed 4 bases and J shed 1 base, with 13 bases lying between them. The CDR3 is made up of 15 amino acids. Germline V gives CDR1 SGHDN, CDR2 FVKESK. The CDR3 reads CASSRGNGWNTEAFF. For the CDR3, the DNA is TGTGCCAGCAGCCGAGGGAACGGATGGAACACTGAAGCTTTCTTT.